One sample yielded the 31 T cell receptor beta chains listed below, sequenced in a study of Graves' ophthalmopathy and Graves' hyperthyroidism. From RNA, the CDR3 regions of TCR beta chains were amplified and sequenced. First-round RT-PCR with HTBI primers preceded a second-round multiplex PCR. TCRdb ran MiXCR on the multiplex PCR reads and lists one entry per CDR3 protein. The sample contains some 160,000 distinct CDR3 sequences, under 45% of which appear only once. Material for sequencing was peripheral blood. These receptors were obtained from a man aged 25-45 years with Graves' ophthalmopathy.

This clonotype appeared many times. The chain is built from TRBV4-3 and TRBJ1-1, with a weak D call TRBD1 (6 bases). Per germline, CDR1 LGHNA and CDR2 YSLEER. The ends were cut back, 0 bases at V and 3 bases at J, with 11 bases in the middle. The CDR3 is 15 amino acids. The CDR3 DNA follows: TGCGCCAGCAGCCAAGACAGGGGACTTTACACTGAAGCTTTCTTT. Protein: CASSQDRGLYTEAFF.

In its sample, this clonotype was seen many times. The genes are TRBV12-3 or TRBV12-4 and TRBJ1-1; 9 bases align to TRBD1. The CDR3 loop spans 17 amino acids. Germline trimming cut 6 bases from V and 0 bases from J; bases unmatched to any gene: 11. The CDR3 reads CASRDGTGKSVNTEAFF. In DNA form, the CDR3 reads TGTGCCAGCAGGGACGGGACAGGGAAATCGGTGAACACTGAAGCTTTCTTT.

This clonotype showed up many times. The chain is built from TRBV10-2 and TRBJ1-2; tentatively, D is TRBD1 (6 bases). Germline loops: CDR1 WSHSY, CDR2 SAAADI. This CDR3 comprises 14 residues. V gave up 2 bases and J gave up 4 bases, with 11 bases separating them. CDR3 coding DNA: TGCGCCAGCAGTGAGGGGGGGCTGGGCTATGGCTACACCTTC. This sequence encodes CASSEGGLGYGYTF.

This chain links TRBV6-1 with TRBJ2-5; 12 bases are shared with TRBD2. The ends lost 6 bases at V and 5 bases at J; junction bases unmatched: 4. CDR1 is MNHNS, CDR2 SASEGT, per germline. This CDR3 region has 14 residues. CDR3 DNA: TGTGCCAGCAGGGCTAGCGGGAGGGCCGAGACCCAGTACTTC. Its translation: CASRASGRAETQYF.

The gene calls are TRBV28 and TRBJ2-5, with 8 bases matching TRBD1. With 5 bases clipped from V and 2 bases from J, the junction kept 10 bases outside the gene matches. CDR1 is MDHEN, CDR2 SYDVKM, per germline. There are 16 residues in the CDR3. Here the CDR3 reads CASSPGTGALQETQYF. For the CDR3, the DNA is TGTGCCAGCAGTCCGGGGACAGGTGCCCTACAAGAGACCCAGTACTTC. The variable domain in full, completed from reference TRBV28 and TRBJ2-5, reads DVKVTQSSRYLVKRTGEKVFLECVQDMDHENMFWYRQDPGLGLRLIYFSYDVKMKEKGDIPEGYSVSREKKERFSLILESASTNQTSMYLCASSPGTGALQETQYFGPGTRLLVL.

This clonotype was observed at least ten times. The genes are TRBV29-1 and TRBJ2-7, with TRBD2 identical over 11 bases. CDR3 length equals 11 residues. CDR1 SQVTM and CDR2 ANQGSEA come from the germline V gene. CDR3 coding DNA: TGCCTCGGGACTAGCGGCTACGAGCAGTACTTC. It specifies CLGTSGYEQYF.

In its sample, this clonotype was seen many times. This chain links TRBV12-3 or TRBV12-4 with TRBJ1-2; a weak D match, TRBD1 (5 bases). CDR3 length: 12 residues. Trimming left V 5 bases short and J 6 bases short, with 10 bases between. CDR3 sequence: CASSRLGHGYTF. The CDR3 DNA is TGTGCCAGCAGTCGGTTGGGGCATGGCTACACCTTC.

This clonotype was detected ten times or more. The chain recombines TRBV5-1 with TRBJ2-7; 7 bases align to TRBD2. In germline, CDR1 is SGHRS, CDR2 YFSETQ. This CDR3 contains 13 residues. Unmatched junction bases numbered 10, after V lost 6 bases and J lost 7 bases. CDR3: CASKAGRTREQYF. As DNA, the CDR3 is TGCGCCAGCAAAGCGGGGCGTACGAGGGAGCAGTACTTC. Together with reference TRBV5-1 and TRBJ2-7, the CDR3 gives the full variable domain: KAGVTQTPRYLIKTRGQQVTLSCSPISGHRSVSWYQQTPGQGLQFLFEYFSETQRNKGNFPGRFSGRQFSNSRSEMNVSTLELGDSALYLCASKAGRTREQYFGPGTRLTVT.

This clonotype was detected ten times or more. This chain's CDR3 is CASRAGEAGELFF. In DNA, the CDR3 is TGTGCCAGTCGGGCGGGAGAGGCCGGGGAGCTGTTTTTT. The chain recombines TRBV2 with TRBJ2-2; 7 bases fit TRBD2. The V segment lost 9 bases and the J segment 6 bases; nucleotides outside the gene matches: 7. Germline CDR1 and CDR2: SNHLY and FYNNEI. The CDR3 consists of 13 residues.

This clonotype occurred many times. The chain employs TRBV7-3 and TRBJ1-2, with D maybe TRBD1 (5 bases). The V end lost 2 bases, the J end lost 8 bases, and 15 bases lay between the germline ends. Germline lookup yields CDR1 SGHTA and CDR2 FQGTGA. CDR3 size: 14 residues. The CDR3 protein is CASSLGVGARGYTF. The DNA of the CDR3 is TGTGCCAGCAGCTTAGGGGTCGGGGCTCGGGGCTACACCTTC.

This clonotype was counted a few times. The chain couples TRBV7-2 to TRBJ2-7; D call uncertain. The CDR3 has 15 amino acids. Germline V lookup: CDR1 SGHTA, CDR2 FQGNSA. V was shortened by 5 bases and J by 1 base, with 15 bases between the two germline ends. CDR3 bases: TGTGCCAGCAGCACATTTGGGCAGGTTTCCTACGAGCAGTACTTC. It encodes CASSTFGQVSYEQYF.

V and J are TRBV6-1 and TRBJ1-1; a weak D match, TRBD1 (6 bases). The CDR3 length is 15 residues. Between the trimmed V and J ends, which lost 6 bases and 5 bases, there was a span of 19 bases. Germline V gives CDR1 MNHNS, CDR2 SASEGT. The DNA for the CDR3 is TGTGCCAGCAGAGGAGATACAGGGCGGCGGACTGAAGCTTTCTTT. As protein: CASRGDTGRRTEAFF.

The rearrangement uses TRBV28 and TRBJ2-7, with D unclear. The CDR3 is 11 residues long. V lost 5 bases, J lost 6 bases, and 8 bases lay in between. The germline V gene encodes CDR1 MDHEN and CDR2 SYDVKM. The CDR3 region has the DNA TGTGCCAGCAGTCATGCAAGCGAGCAGTACTTC. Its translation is CASSHASEQYF.

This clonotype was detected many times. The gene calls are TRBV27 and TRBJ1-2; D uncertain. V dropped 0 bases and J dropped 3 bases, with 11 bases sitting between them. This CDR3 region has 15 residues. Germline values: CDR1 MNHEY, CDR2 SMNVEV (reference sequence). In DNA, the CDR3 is TGTGCCAGCAGTTTATCGAGTAGCAGCCACTATGGCTACACCTTC. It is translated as CASSLSSSSHYGYTF.

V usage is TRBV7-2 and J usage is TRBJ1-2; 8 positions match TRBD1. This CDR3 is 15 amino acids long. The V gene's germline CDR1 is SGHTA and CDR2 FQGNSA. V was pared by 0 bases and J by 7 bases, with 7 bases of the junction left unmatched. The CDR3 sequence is CASSLAGTGIGGYTF. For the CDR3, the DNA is TGTGCCAGCAGCTTAGCCGGGACAGGCATAGGTGGCTACACCTTC.

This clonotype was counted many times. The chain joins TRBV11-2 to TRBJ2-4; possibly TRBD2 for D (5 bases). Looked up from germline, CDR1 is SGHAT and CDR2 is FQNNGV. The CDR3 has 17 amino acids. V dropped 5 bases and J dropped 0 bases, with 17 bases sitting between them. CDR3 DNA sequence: TGTGCCAGCAGCGCGGGTGGTCTTACCCTAGCCAAAAACATTCAGTACTTC. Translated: CASSAGGLTLAKNIQYF. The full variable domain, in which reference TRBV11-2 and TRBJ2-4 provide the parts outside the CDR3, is EAGVAQSPRYKIIEKRQSVAFWCNPISGHATLYWYQQILGQGPKLLIQFQNNGVVDDSQLPKDRFSAERLKGVDSTLKIQPAKLEDSAVYLCASSAGGLTLAKNIQYFGAGTRLSVL.

CDR3 residues: CASIQFVRAPGGYTF. The CDR3 DNA is TGTGCCAGCATTCAATTCGTCCGGGCCCCTGGTGGCTACACCTTC. The chain is built from TRBV27 and TRBJ1-2; D is ambiguous. V lost 7 bases, J lost 7 bases, and 22 bases lay in between. The CDR3 covers 15 residues. Germline V gene sequence: CDR1 MNHEY, CDR2 SMNVEV (reference sequence).

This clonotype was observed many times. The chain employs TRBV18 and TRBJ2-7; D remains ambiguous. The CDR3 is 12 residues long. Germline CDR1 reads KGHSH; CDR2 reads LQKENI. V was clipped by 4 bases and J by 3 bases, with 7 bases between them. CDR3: CASSLPSYEQYF. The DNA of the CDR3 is TGTGCCAGCTCACTGCCCAGCTACGAGCAGTACTTC. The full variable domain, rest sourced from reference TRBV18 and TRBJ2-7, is NAGVMQNPRHLVRRRGQEARLRCSPMKGHSHVYWYRQLPEEGLKFMVYLQKENIIDESGMPKERFSAEFPKEGPSILRIQQVVRGDSAAYFCASSLPSYEQYFGPGTRLTVT.

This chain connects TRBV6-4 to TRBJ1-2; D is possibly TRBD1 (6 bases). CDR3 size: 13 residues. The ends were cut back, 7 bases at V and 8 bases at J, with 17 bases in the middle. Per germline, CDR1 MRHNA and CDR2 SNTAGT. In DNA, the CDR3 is TGTGCCAGCACCAGATCGGGTGGGGGCGGCTACACCTTC. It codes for CASTRSGGGGYTF.

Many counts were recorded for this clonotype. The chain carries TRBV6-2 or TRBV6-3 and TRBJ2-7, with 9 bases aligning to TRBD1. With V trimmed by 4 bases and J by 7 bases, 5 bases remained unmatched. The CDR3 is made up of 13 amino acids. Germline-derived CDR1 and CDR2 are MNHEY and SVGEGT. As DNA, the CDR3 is TGTGCCAGCAGTTTGGGACAGGGACGAGAGCAGTACTTC. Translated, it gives CASSLGQGREQYF.

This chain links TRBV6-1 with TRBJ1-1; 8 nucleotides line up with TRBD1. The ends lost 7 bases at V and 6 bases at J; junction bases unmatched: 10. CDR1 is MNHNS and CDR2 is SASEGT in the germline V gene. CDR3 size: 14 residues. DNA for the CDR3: TGTGCCAGCAAAACGGGACAGGATCTCGCTGAAGCTTTCTTT. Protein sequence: CASKTGQDLAEAFF.

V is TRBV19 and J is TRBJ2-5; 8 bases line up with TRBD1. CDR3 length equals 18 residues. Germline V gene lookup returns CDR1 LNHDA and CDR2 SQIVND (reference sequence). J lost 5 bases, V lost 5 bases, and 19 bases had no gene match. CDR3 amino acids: CASSPGQAPVGRLETQYF. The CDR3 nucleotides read TGTGCCAGTAGTCCGGGACAGGCACCGGTAGGGCGCCTGGAGACCCAGTACTTC.

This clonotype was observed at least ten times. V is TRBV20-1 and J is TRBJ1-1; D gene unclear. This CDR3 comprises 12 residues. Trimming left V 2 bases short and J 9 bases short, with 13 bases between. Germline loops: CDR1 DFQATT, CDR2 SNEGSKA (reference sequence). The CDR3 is CSARNPGGKAFF. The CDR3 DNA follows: TGCAGTGCTAGAAACCCGGGTGGGAAAGCTTTCTTT.

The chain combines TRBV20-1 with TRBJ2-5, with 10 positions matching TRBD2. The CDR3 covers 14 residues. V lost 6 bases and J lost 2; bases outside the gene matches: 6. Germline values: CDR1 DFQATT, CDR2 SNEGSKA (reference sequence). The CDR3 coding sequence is TGCAGTGCACGAAGCGGGAGGGAACAAGAGACCCAGTACTTC. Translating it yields CSARSGREQETQYF.

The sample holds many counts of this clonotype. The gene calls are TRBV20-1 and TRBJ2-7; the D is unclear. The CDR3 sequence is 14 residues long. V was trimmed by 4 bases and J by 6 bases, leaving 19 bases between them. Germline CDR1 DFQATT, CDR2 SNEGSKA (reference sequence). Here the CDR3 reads CSATFRVLSGEQYF. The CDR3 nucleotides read TGCAGTGCTACTTTTAGGGTGCTTTCGGGCGAGCAGTACTTC.

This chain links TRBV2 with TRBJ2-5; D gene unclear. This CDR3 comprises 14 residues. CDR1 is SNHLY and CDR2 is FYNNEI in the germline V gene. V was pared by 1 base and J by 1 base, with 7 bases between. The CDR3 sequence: CASSEGLIQETQYF. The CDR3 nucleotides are TGTGCCAGCAGTGAAGGGCTGATCCAAGAGACCCAGTACTTC.

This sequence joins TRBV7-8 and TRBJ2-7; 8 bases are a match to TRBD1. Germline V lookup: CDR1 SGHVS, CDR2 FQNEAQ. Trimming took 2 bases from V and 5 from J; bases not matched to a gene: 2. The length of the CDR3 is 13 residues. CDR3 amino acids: CASSLNRGNEQYF. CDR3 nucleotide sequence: TGTGCCAGCAGCTTAAACAGGGGGAACGAGCAGTACTTC.

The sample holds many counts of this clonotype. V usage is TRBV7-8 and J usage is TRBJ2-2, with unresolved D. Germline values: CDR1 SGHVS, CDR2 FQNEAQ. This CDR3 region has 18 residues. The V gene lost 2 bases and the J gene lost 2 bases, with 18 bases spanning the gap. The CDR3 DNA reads TGTGCCAGCAGCTTATTAGGTTCGGCTATGCTAAACACCGGGGAGCTGTTTTTT. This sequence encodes CASSLLGSAMLNTGELFF. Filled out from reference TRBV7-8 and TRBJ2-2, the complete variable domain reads GAGVSQSPRYKVAKRGQDVALRCDPISGHVSLFWYQQALGQGPEFLTYFQNEAQLDKSGLPSDRFFAERPEGSVSTLKIQRTQQEDSAVYLCASSLLGSAMLNTGELFFGEGSRLTVL.

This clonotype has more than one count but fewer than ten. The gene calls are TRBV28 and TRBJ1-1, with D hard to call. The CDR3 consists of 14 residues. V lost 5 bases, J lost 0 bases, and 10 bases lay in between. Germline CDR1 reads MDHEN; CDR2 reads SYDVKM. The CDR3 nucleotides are TGTGCCAGCAGTCCATCGACGGTGAACACTGAAGCTTTCTTT. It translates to CASSPSTVNTEAFF. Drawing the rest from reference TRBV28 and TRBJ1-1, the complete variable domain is DVKVTQSSRYLVKRTGEKVFLECVQDMDHENMFWYRQDPGLGLRLIYFSYDVKMKEKGDIPEGYSVSREKKERFSLILESASTNQTSMYLCASSPSTVNTEAFFGQGTRLTVV.

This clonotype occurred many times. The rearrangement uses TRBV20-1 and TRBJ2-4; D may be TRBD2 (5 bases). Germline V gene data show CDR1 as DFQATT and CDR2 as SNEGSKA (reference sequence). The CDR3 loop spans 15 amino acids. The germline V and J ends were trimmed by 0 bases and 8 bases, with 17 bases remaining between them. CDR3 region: CSARDSDGIGDIQYF. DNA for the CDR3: TGCAGTGCTAGAGATTCTGACGGGATTGGAGACATTCAGTACTTC.

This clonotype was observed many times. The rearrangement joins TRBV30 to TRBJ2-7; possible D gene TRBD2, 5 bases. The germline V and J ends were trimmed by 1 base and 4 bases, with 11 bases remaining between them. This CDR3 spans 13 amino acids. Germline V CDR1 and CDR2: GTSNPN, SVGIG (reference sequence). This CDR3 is CAWSAGSGYEQYF. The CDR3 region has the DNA TGTGCCTGGAGTGCGGGGTCGGGGTACGAGCAGTACTTC.